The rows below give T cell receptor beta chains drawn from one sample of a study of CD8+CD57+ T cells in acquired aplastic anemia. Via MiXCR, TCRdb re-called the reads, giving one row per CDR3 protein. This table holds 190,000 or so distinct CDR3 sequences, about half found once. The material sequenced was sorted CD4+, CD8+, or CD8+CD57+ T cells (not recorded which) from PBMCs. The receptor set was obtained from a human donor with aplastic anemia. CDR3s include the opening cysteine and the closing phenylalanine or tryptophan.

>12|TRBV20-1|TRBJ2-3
CSATSWEREQYF
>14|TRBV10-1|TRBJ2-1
CASSDRAIYNEQFF
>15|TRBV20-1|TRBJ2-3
CSARSEGGRVDTQYF
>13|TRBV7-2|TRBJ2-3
CASSDSGADTQYF
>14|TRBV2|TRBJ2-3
CASRDLQPTDTQYF
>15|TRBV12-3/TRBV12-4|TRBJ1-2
CASSLATQGSGGYTF
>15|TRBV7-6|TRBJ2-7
CASSPQGQGLYEQYF
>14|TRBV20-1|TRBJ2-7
CSAIPGQGGLEQYF
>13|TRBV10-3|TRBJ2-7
CAISAGISYEQYF
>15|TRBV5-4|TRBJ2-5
CASSWVAGGQETQYF
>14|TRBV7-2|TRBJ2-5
CASSSIGGQETQYF
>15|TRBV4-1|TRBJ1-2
CASSHVMSGTSGYTF
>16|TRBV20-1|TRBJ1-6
CSASIETVVGNSPLHF
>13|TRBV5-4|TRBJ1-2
CASSLVLGHGYTF
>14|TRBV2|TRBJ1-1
CASSVYGGNTEAFF
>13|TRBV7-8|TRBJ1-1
CASIPGVSTEAFF
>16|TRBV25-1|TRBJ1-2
CASSGEGPGQIYGYTF
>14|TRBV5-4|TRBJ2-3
CASSFRQGTDTQYF
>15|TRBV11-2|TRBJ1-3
CASSPGTGSGNTIYF
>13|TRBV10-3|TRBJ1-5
CASWGQINQPQHF
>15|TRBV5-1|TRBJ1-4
CASTVVGATNEKLFF
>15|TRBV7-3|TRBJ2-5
CASSLYGQGKETQYF
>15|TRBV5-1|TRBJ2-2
CASSLLGQGSGELFF
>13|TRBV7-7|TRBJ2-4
CASSFDIGNIQYF
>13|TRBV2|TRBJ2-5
CASSPRIGWEQYF
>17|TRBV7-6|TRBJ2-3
CASSPPPRTVRGSAQYF
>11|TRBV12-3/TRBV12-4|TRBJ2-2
CASSKTGELFF
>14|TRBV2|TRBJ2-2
CASRTGLDTGELFF
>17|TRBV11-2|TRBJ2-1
CASSFSVLAGQRYEQFF
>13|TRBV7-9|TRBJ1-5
CASSREVDQPQHF
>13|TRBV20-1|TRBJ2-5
CSAHGLARETQYF
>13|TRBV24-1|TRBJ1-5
CATSEAGTQPQHF
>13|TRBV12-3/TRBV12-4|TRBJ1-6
CASSAFEDSPLHF
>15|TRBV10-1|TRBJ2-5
CASRTRDRRQETQYF
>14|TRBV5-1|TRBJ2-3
CASSWTDRTDTQYF
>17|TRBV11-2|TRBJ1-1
CASSPRVSQGWDTEAFF
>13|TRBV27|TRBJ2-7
CASSGDREFEQYF
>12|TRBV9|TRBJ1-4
CASSKGNEKLFF
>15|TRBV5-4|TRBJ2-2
CASSSTSGNSGELFF
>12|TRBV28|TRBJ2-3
CASSLRGKAQYF
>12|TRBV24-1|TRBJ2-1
CATSAAYNEQFF
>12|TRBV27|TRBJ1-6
CASSPYNSPLHF
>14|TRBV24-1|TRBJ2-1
CATSEGQGYNEQFF
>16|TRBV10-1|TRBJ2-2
CASRFDGTHNTGELFF
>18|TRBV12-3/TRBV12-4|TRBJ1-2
CASSPHPGTGGSNYGYTF
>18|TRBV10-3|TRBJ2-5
CASYTGTDPLVGRETQYF
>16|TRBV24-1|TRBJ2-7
CATSDPAGTADYEQYF
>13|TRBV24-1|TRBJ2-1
CATSDLQGNEQFF
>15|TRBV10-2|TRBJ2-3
CASSDAGSLTDTQYF
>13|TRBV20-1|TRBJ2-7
CSARTSVSYEQYF
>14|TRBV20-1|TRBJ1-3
CSASDRDQGNTIYF
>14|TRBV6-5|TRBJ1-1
CASSYRGTYTEAFF